This TCR beta chain originates from a study of blood T cell repertoires in COVID-19. Turning to the study itself: Italy, Spain and the United States were the sources of the convalescent and acute COVID-19 samples.

In the original workflow: Estimated nucleated cell counts came from reference gene primer amplification. Some clones are missing from TCRdb's copy, which holds only in-frame ones; the method was immunoSEQ multiplex PCR. V and J calls and clone size are those listed in that table; D and trimming were worked out from the DNA. The data hold about 280,000 clones, with less than 95% observed a single time. The V end was cut by 7 bases, the J end by 3 bases, with 13 bases between. Germline CDR1 and CDR2: SQVTM and ANQGSEA. The length of the CDR3 is 13 residues. Cohort placement rested on clinical history that participants reported themselves. Exposed volunteers were people who met a COVID-19 case within 2 weeks before study entry.

Specimen: PBMCs or T cells enriched from blood (not recorded which). V gene TRBV29-1 combines with J gene TRBJ2-1, with a tentative D call TRBD2 (6 bases). The TCR comes from a man between 35 and 55 years old who had been exposed to COVID-19. The CDR3 loop reads CSARDGSYNEQFF. CDR3 in DNA: TGCAGCGCCCGGGACGGGAGCTACAATGAGCAGTTCTTC.